This TCR beta chain was documented in a study of shared clonotypes between healthy human individuals. Nashville, Tennessee was home to all donors, each a Caucasian adult. Of note for this clone: Its antigen is unidentified.

Here immunoSEQ multiplex PCR was the method, and the copy in TCRdb shows in-frame clones only, minus some. Of around 2.1 million clones listed, 90% to 96% are singletons. Study observations and caveats: The study found about 5% of naive CD4 clonotypes shared across four donors.

The sample was naive CD4+ T cells sorted from blood. Described subset: CD45RA+ positively selected. The receptor was derived from a young man in good health.

In nucleotides, the CDR3 is TGTGCCTGGAGTCCGACCAGGGTTACTGGCTACACCTTC. Protein sequence: CAWSPTRVTGYTF. The rearrangement joins TRBV30 to TRBJ1-2, with TRBD1 as a possible D gene (5 bases). This CDR3 is built from 13 residues. Trimming cost V 2 bases and J 7 bases, with 14 bases left between them. The germline V gene encodes CDR1 GTSNPN and CDR2 SVGIG (reference sequence).